The clone carrying this T cell receptor (beta chain) was recorded a few times. Researchers took RNA transcripts and amplified the TCR beta CDR3 regions from them. First-round RT-PCR of the TCR CDR3 relied on the HTBI primer set. TCRdb re-derived calls from the multiplex PCR reads in MiXCR, one entry per CDR3 protein. The sample consists of approximately 600,000 distinct CDR3 sequences, about 15% of them appearing once. Patients showing uncontrolled infection, other autoimmune disease, pregnancy or lactation were ineligible. Clinical symptoms, serum thyroxine, TRAb, thyroid ultrasound and orbital computed tomography established diagnosis. The authors obtained PBMCs from 10 ml of fresh peripheral blood. This entry is derived from a study of T cells in Graves' hyperthyroidism and ophthalmopathy. V was clipped by 6 bases and J by 7 bases, with 10 bases between them. Germline assignment: CDR1 MDHEN and CDR2 SYDVKM. The CDR3 contains 12 residues.

Sequenced input: blood. The sequence was collected from a woman aged 25 to 39 with Graves' hyperthyroidism that later progressed to Graves' ophthalmopathy. This chain joins TRBV28 and TRBJ1-5, with unresolved D. Here the CDR3 reads CASSRSPQPQHF. Here the CDR3 DNA reads TGTGCCAGCAGCCGATCGCCCCAGCCCCAGCATTTT. Based on the CDR3 plus reference TRBV28 and TRBJ1-5, the full variable domain is DVKVTQSSRYLVKRTGEKVFLECVQDMDHENMFWYRQDPGLGLRLIYFSYDVKMKEKGDIPEGYSVSREKKERFSLILESASTNQTSMYLCASSRSPQPQHFGDGTRLSIL.